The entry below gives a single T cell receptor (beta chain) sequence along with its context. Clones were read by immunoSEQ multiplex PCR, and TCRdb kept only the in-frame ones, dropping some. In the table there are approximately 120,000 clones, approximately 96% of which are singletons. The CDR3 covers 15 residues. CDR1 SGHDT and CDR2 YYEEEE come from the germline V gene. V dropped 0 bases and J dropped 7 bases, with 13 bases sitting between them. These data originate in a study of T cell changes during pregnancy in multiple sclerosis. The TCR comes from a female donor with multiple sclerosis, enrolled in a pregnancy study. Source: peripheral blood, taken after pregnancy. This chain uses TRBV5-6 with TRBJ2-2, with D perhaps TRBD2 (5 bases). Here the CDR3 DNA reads TGTGCCAGCAGCTTGGCGGGCCTAGCCGGCGGGGAGCTGTTTTTT. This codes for CASSLAGLAGGELFF.